The 4 T cell receptor beta chains presented below share a single source sample, sequenced in a study of OX40 agonist ivuxolimab in advanced cancers. Here immunoSEQ multiplex PCR was the method, and the copy in TCRdb shows in-frame clones only, minus some. Of about 83,000 clones in the sample, 84% were seen once. The material was CD4+ or CD8+ T cells sorted from blood, obtained in a trial of the OX40 agonist ivuxolimab. The receptors originated from an adult with an advanced solid tumor such as melanoma, head and neck, liver or kidney cancer.

V gene TRBV12-5 combines with J gene TRBJ1-5; D uncertain. Germline V gene lookup returns CDR1 LGHNT and CDR2 FRNRAP. The V end lost 9 bases, the J end lost 7 bases, and 4 bases lay between the germline ends. This CDR3 region has 9 residues. In DNA form, the CDR3 reads TGTGCTAGCGGCCAGCCCCAGCATTTT. This codes for CASGQPQHF.

The V call is TRBV11-2, the J call TRBJ1-5, with 10 bases aligning to TRBD1. V was pared by 6 bases and J by 7 bases, with 9 bases of the junction left unmatched. CDR3 size: 15 residues. The germline V gene has CDR1 SGHAT and CDR2 FQNNGV. The DNA for the CDR3 is TGTGCCAGCAGTTCCGGGACAGGGGTTATCCAGCCCCAGCATTTT. Encoded protein: CASSSGTGVIQPQHF.

V and J are TRBV27 and TRBJ2-7, with D possibly TRBD1 on 6 matching bases. Per the germline V gene, CDR1 is MNHEY and CDR2 is SMNVEV (reference sequence). Trimming removed 2 bases from V and 0 bases from J, with 8 bases in between. The CDR3 spans 14 residues. The CDR3 here is CASSLNRVSYEQYF. The CDR3 DNA sequence: TGTGCCAGCAGTTTAAACAGGGTCTCCTACGAGCAGTACTTC.

This chain uses TRBV6-5 with TRBJ2-2, with D perhaps matching TRBD2 (5 bases). The CDR3 is 15 amino acids. In germline, CDR1 is MNHEY, CDR2 SVGAGI. V gave up 6 bases and J gave up 4 bases, with 15 bases separating them. The CDR3 loop reads CASRGSAGSTGELFF. CDR3 in DNA: TGTGCCAGCAGGGGGTCCGCGGGCAGCACCGGGGAGCTGTTTTTT.